These 12 T cell receptor beta chains were all obtained from the same sample, sequenced in a study of cytomegalovirus exposure and HLA in healthy donors (dated by TCRdb to about 2017). Library method: the immunoSEQ multiplex PCR assay. The multiplex PCR relied on a mix of 60 forward primers for TCR Vbeta segments and 13 reverse primers for TCR Jbeta segments. TCRdb holds this immuneACCESS table with in-frame rearrangements only. Some clones are missing; in checked studies, unresolved V genes explain under half, and the rest has no known cause. The sample data list about 160,000 clones, and 80% of these were observed just once. Approximately 1.4% of the sample is held by the ten biggest clonotypes. Sequencing was performed on PBMCs. The receptor source for this set is a man under 40 in good health and CMV-seronegative.

The chain employs TRBV2 and TRBJ2-7, with a tentative D call TRBD1 (5 bases). The germline V and J ends were trimmed by 0 bases and 2 bases, with 11 bases remaining between them. CDR3 length: 15 amino acids. In germline, CDR1 is SNHLY, CDR2 FYNNEI. Written as DNA, the CDR3 is TGTGCCAGCAGTGAAGCGGCAGGGTCTACCTACGAGCAGTACTTC. It encodes CASSEAAGSTYEQYF. The variable domain in full, with the rest retrieved from reference TRBV2 and TRBJ2-7, is EPEVTQTPSHQVTQMGQEVILRCVPISNHLYFYWYRQILGQKVEFLVSFYNNEISEKSEIFDDQFSVERPDGSNFTLKIRSTKLEDSAMYFCASSEAAGSTYEQYFGPGTRLTVT.

CDR3 sequence (DNA): TGTGCCAGCAGCTCGGCACAGGGTCCCAACGAGCAGTACTTC. Protein sequence: CASSSAQGPNEQYF. The genes are TRBV28 and TRBJ2-7; weak D call: TRBD1 (6 bases). Germline values: CDR1 MDHEN, CDR2 SYDVKM. This CDR3 is 14 amino acids long. V lost 6 bases, J lost 5 bases, and 17 bases lay in between.

This sequence joins TRBV5-1 and TRBJ2-5; perhaps TRBD1 as D (6 bases). V lost 3 bases and J lost 5, with 17 bases in between. Germline V CDR1 and CDR2: SGHRS, YFSETQ. CDR3 length: 15 amino acids. The CDR3 DNA reads as TGCGCCAGCAGCTCAACAGGGCCCGAGGGGGAGACCCAGTACTTC. Translation gives CASSSTGPEGETQYF.

The chain uses TRBV19 and TRBJ2-7; D is possibly TRBD2 (5 bases). This CDR3 is built from 15 residues. Trimming took off 1 base at V and 3 bases at J, with 13 bases between the two ends. Germline CDR1 LNHDA, CDR2 SQIVND (reference sequence). As DNA, the CDR3 is TGTGCCAGTAGTATAGTACTAAGTCGGGGCTACGAGCAGTACTTC. This encodes CASSIVLSRGYEQYF. Full variable domain (rest looked up from reference TRBV19 and TRBJ2-7): DGGITQSPKYLFRKEGQNVTLSCEQNLNHDAMYWYRQDPGQGLRLIYYSQIVNDFQKGDIAEGYSVSREKKESFPLTVTSAQKNPTAFYLCASSIVLSRGYEQYFGPGTRLTVT.

V is TRBV5-4 and J is TRBJ1-4; TRBD1 agrees at 8 bases. The CDR3 contains 15 residues. CDR1 is SGHNT and CDR2 is YYREEE in the germline V gene (reference sequence). V dropped 5 bases and J dropped 8; count of bases not matched to a gene: 11. CDR3 sequence: CASRRNRGEGEKLFF. Written as DNA, the CDR3 is TGTGCCAGCAGAAGGAACAGGGGGGAAGGAGAAAAACTGTTTTTT.

The chain recombines TRBV5-1 with TRBJ1-1, with a weak D call TRBD1 (5 bases). This CDR3 spans 14 amino acids. Trimming pared 0 bases from V and 3 bases from J, leaving 9 bases between. CDR1 is SGHRS and CDR2 is YFSETQ in the germline V gene. Here the CDR3 reads CASSLEGVDTEAFF. CDR3 coding DNA: TGCGCCAGCAGCTTGGAAGGGGTCGACACTGAAGCTTTCTTT.

This chain joins TRBV19 and TRBJ1-1; D possibly corresponds to TRBD1 (5 bases). The CDR3 covers 14 residues. The ends were cut back, 5 bases at V and 3 bases at J, with 13 bases in the middle. Germline loops: CDR1 LNHDA, CDR2 SQIVND (reference sequence). DNA for the CDR3: TGTGCCAGTAGTTTCAGGGTAGGGTACACTGAAGCTTTCTTT. Translated: CASSFRVGYTEAFF. Combining the CDR3 with reference TRBV19 and TRBJ1-1 gives the whole variable domain DGGITQSPKYLFRKEGQNVTLSCEQNLNHDAMYWYRQDPGQGLRLIYYSQIVNDFQKGDIAEGYSVSREKKESFPLTVTSAQKNPTAFYLCASSFRVGYTEAFFGQGTRLTVV.

The gene calls are TRBV5-4 and TRBJ1-6; D unclear. The CDR3 extends over 13 amino acids. Trimming cost V 9 bases and J 6 bases, with 13 bases left between them. The germline CDR1 and CDR2 sequences are SGHNT and YYREEE (reference sequence). CDR3 nucleotides: TGTGCCACCCTTGGCGGCCCTAATTCACCCCTCCACTTT. Encoded protein: CATLGGPNSPLHF. Together with reference TRBV5-4 and TRBJ1-6, the CDR3 gives the full variable domain: ETGVTQSPTHLIKTRGQQVTLRCSSQSGHNTVSWYQQALGQGPQFIFQYYREEENGRGNFPPRFSGLQFPNYSSELNVNALELDDSALYLCATLGGPNSPLHFGNGTRLTVT.

This clone was counted a few times. J is TRBJ2-1 and V is TRBV6-5; D unclear. CDR1 is MNHEY and CDR2 is SVGAGI in the germline V gene. V dropped 5 bases and J dropped 7 bases, with 15 bases sitting between them. CDR3 length: 14 amino acids. In nucleotides, the CDR3 is TGTGCCAGCAGTATCCTTAGGAGTGGGAATGAGCAGTTCTTC. Residues: CASSILRSGNEQFF.

The chain joins TRBV30 to TRBJ1-1; 7 positions match TRBD1. The CDR3 loop spans 13 amino acids. With V trimmed by 5 bases and J by 6 bases, 9 bases remained unmatched. In germline, CDR1 is GTSNPN, CDR2 SVGIG (reference sequence). The CDR3 sequence is CAWDRESFAEAFF. The CDR3, as DNA: TGTGCCTGGGACAGGGAGTCTTTTGCTGAAGCTTTCTTT.

The V call is TRBV5-1, the J call TRBJ2-7; 7 bases match TRBD2. CDR1 and CDR2 from the germline V gene are SGHRS and YFSETQ. The CDR3 contains 15 residues. Trimming at V came to 2 bases and at J to 3 bases, leaving 8 bases not matched to a gene. For the CDR3, the DNA is TGCGCCAGCAGCTTCGACATAGCGGGCTTCTACGAGCAGTACTTC. Protein sequence: CASSFDIAGFYEQYF.

This clone was counted a single time. This sequence joins TRBV19 and TRBJ2-1; 16 bases are a match to TRBD2. V lost 5 bases and J lost 5; bases outside the gene matches: 12. Germline assignment: CDR1 LNHDA and CDR2 SQIVND (reference sequence). CDR3 length: 19 amino acids. CDR3 nucleotides: TGTGCCAGTAGTCTCACCGGGACTAGCGGGGGGGCCTCACACAATGAGCAGTTCTTC. It encodes CASSLTGTSGGASHNEQFF. The full variable domain, completed using reference TRBV19 and TRBJ2-1, is DGGITQSPKYLFRKEGQNVTLSCEQNLNHDAMYWYRQDPGQGLRLIYYSQIVNDFQKGDIAEGYSVSREKKESFPLTVTSAQKNPTAFYLCASSLTGTSGGASHNEQFFGPGTRLTVL.